This T cell receptor beta chain derives from a study of cytomegalovirus exposure and HLA in healthy donors. The PCR contained 60 Vbeta and 13 Jbeta primers. TCRdb's copy holds only in-frame clones and misses some; the assay was immunoSEQ multiplex PCR. The table has about 160,000 clones, 65% to 90% seen once. This sequence originates from a man aged 45-65 years in good health and CMV-seropositive. Sequencing was carried out using PBMCs.

The CDR3 loop reads CASSLWGVNEQYF. The DNA of the CDR3 is TGTGCCAGCAGCCTTTGGGGAGTGAACGAGCAGTACTTC. This chain links TRBV6-4 with TRBJ2-7; tentative D call: TRBD2 (5 bases). The CDR3 spans 13 residues. The ends were cut back, 6 bases at V and 5 bases at J, with 14 bases in the middle. The V gene's germline CDR1 is MRHNA and CDR2 SNTAGT.